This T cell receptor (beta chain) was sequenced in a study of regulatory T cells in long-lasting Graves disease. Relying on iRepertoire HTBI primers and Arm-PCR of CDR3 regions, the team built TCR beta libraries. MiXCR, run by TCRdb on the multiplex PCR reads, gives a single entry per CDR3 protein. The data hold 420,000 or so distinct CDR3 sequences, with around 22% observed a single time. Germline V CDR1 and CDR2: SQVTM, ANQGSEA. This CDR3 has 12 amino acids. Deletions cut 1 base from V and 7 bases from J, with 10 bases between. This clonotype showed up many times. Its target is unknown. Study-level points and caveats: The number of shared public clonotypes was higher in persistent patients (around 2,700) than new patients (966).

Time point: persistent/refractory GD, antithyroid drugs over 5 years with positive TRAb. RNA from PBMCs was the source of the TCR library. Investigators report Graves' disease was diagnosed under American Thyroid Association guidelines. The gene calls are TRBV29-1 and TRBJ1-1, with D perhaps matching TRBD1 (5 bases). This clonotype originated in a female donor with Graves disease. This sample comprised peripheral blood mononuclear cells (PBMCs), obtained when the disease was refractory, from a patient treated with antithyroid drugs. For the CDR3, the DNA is TGCAGCGTTGAAGGTTCGGGGGGTGAAGCTTTCTTT. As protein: CSVEGSGGEAFF.